This T cell receptor (beta chain) was observed in a study of early T cells in non-severe SARS-CoV-2 infection. This clonotype was seen repeatedly, ten times or more. Its specificity is not known. TCRdb reanalysed the 5' RACE reads using MiXCR and keeps one entry per CDR3 protein. The table has tens of thousands of distinct CDR3 sequences, over 4.5% seen once. Broader study findings: Reliance on VDJdb matching favored anti-spike CD8 responses; private and CD4 specificities were missed.

Sequencing was performed on whole blood. This TCR was recovered from an adult who was a healthcare worker with PCR-confirmed SARS-CoV-2 infection or an uninfected control (not recorded which).

CDR3 protein: CASSQDSYEQYF. CDR3 nucleotide sequence: TGTGCCAGCAGCCAAGACTCCTACGAGCAGTACTTC. J is TRBJ2-7 and V is TRBV14; D ambiguous. Germline assignment: CDR1 SGHDN and CDR2 FVKESK. Trimming shortened V by 0 bases and J by 0 bases, and 0 bases separated the two germline ends. CDR3 length: 12 amino acids.